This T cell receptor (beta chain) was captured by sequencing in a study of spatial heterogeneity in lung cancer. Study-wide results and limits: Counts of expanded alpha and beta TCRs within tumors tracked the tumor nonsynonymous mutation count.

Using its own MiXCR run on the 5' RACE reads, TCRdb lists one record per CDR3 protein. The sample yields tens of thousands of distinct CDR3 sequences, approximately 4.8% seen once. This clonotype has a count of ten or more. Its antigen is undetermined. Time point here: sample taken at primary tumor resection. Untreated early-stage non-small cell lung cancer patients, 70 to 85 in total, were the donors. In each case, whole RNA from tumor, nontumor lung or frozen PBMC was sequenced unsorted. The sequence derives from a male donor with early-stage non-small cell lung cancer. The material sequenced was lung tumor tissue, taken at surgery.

CDR3 DNA sequence: TGCAGTGCCCACCGTGGGGGGGCCCTCCAAGAGACCCAGTACTTC. Protein product: CSAHRGGALQETQYF. The J gene is TRBJ2-5, the V gene TRBV20-1; the D gene is possibly TRBD2 (7 bases). This CDR3 has 15 residues. Germline loops: CDR1 DFQATT, CDR2 SNEGSKA (reference sequence). V lost 6 bases to trimming and J lost 1 base, with 18 bases between them.